This record covers a single TCR beta chain. Its antigen is unknown. The repertoire was sequenced with immunoSEQ multiplex PCR; TCRdb's copy has only in-frame clones and lacks some. Of 95,000 to 150,000 clones listed, about nine tenths are singletons. CDR1 is MGHRA, CDR2 YSYEKL, per germline. This CDR3 has 13 residues. The V end was cut by 2 bases, the J end by 3 bases, with 4 bases between. This specimen belongs to a study of T cell responses to AZD1222 COVID-19 vaccine. Study-wide findings and caveats: A reported finding is that nearly half of spike-specific TCRs target unmutated variant regions. Increases in Spike-specific TCR breadth and depth were seen after two AZD1222 doses. Along spike, vaccine-associated CD4 TCRs were found throughout, with dominance at 160-218 and 743-854. Repertoire sampling was restricted to post-peak T cell response timepoints.

The chain has TRBV4-1 and TRBJ1-4, with D uncertain. The receptor's source is an adult in good health. The sample in question was peripheral blood, obtained on day 0 of AZD1222 vaccination. CDR3 DNA: TGCGCCAGCAGCCAATGGGCTAATGAAAAACTGTTTTTT. Residues: CASSQWANEKLFF.